This paragraph covers one T cell receptor (beta chain) sequence. The antigen is not known. Trimming at V came to 5 bases and at J to 5 bases, leaving 14 bases not matched to a gene. Germline loops: CDR1 SEHNR, CDR2 FQNEAQ (reference sequence). The CDR3 runs 16 residues. TCRdb keeps only in-frame clones here, not all; method: immunoSEQ multiplex PCR. Of approximately 73,000 clones listed, approximately 88% were seen once; the top ten hold roughly 13%. The record originates from a study of OX40 agonist ivuxolimab in advanced cancers. Notes on the study in general: Researchers did not establish what antigens the expanded peripheral T cells target. Normalized T-cell clonal expansion was also low in some nonresponders.

This receptor was obtained from an adult with an advanced solid tumor such as melanoma, head and neck, liver or kidney cancer. The specimen was CD4+ or CD8+ T cells sorted from blood, collected in a trial of the OX40 agonist ivuxolimab. The genes are TRBV7-9 and TRBJ2-7; 8 bases line up with TRBD1. CDR3 sequence reads: CASSAVDRGRKDEQYF. The CDR3 DNA is TGTGCCAGCAGCGCCGTCGACAGGGGACGTAAGGACGAGCAGTACTTC.